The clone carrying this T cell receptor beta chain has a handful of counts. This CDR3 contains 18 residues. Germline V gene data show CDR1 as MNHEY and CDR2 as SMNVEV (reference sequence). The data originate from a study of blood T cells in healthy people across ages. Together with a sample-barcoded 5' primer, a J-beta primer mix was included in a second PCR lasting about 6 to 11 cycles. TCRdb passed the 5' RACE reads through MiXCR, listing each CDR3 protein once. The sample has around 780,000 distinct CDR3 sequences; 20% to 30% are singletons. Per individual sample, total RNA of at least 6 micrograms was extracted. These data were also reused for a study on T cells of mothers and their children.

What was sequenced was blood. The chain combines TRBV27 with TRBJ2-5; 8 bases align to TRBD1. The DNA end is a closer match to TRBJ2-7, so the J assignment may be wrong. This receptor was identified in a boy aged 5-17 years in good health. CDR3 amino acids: CASSPTFFRAGGAYEQYF. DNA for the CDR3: TGTGCCAGCAGCCCAACATTTTTTAGGGCAGGGGGCGCCTACGAGCAGTACTTC.